Each of the 8 T cell receptor beta chains below was sequenced from the same sample in a study of molecular identifiers for immune sequencing clone quantification. TCRdb reanalysed the PCR reads using MiXCR and keeps one entry per CDR3 protein. The top ten clones hold 0.7% to 0.95% of a sample with some 580,000 distinct CDR3 sequences, less than 30% of them seen once. Sequencing input: naive CD8+ T cells from blood, with Jurkat cell RNA spiked in. Subset: FACS-sorted CD8+CD4-CCR7+CD45RA+ naive T cells. Source of these receptors: a human donor in good health. Some libraries in this study had Jurkat cell RNA spiked in.

This clonotype was found a few times. This chain links TRBV7-8 with TRBJ2-7; either TRBD1 or TRBD2 may fit D (5 bases each). The length of the CDR3 is 14 residues. V lost 5 bases, J lost 3 bases, and 14 bases lay in between. CDR1 is SGHVS and CDR2 is FQNEAQ in the germline V gene. The CDR3 region has the DNA TGTGCCAGCAGCCTACGGGACCCCTACTACGAGCAGTACTTC. It is translated as CASSLRDPYYEQYF.

The table lists this clonotype with a few counts. The rearrangement links TRBV27 to TRBJ2-1; 8 positions agree with TRBD2. J lost 5 bases, V lost 10 bases, and 7 bases had no gene match. This CDR3 has 13 residues. CDR1 and CDR2 from the germline V gene are MNHEY and SMNVEV (reference sequence). The CDR3 sequence is CATSFGGDNEQFF. The CDR3, as DNA: TGTGCCACCTCCTTCGGGGGGGACAATGAGCAGTTCTTC.

About this clonotype: No conserved phenylalanine or tryptophan ends this CDR3, so it is likely a read error. This rearrangement joins TRBV6-5 to TRBJ1-2; TRBD1 is a possible D gene (6 bases). The V gene lost 8 bases and the J gene lost 6 bases, with 13 bases spanning the gap. The CDR3 is 12 amino acids. CDR1 and CDR2 (germline): MNHEY, SVGAGI. For the CDR3, the DNA is TGTGCCAGCCGGGGGGGCTACGATGGCTACACCCTC. Translated, it gives CASRGGYDGYTL.

At least ten counts were recorded for this clonotype. The V call is TRBV7-2, the J call TRBJ2-7; D is uncertain. The CDR3 spans 12 residues. V shed 1 base and J shed 3 bases, with 4 bases lying between them. Germline CDR1 and CDR2: SGHTA and FQGNSA. In nucleotides, the CDR3 is TGTGCCAGCAGCTTAGAATTCTACGAGCAGTACTTC. As protein: CASSLEFYEQYF.

This clonotype was detected only a few times. The chain has TRBV19 and TRBJ2-5; D is unclear. V was shortened by 4 bases and J by 3 bases, with 12 bases between the two germline ends. This CDR3 has 14 amino acids. The germline V gene has CDR1 LNHDA and CDR2 SQIVND (reference sequence). The CDR3 loop reads CASSTNWGEETQYF. The CDR3 nucleotides read TGTGCCAGTAGTACCAACTGGGGTGAAGAGACCCAGTACTTC.

V is TRBV19 and J is TRBJ2-1; D is unresolved. The CDR3 is 14 residues long. Germline CDR1 LNHDA, CDR2 SQIVND (reference sequence). V lost 3 bases and J lost 8, with 14 bases in between. The CDR3 protein is CASSMTFGRHEQFF. CDR3 coding DNA: TGTGCCAGTAGTATGACCTTTGGGCGCCATGAGCAGTTCTTC.

For this clonotype: This sequence may be a read error, since a much larger clone differs from it by one base. The V gene is TRBV28, the J gene TRBJ1-1, with 7 bases matching TRBD1. The length of the CDR3 is 13 residues. Trimming at V came to 9 bases and at J to 4 bases, leaving 8 bases not matched to a gene. Germline lookup yields CDR1 MDHEN and CDR2 SYDVKM. CDR3 region: CARSPRQGTEAFF. Here the CDR3 DNA reads TGTGCCAGAAGCCCCAGACAGGGCACTGAAGCTTTCTTT.

In regard to this clonotype: One base away lies a much larger clone, so this may be a sequencing read error. J is TRBJ1-1 and V is TRBV7-2; D is perhaps TRBD1 (5 bases). The CDR3 length is 13 residues. V shed 5 bases and J shed 5 bases, with 12 bases lying between them. Germline V gene lookup returns CDR1 SGHTA and CDR2 FQGNSA. As DNA, the CDR3 is TGTGCCAGCAGCCCGCGGGACCAAACTGAAGCTTTCTTT. It codes for CASSPRDQTEAFF.